The source of this T cell receptor (beta chain) is a study of identical twins. Points from the study as a whole: Cross-sectional statistics, not tracking of the same donors, supported the conclusions. Recombination models fit unrelated individuals' TCR alpha sharing but underestimated twins'.

Remarks on this clonotype: Antigen specificity is unknown.

V lost 0 bases to trimming and J lost 0 bases, with 10 bases between them. Germline-derived CDR1 and CDR2 are SGHRS and YFSETQ. The CDR3 totals 17 residues. One entry per CDR3 protein results from TCRdb running MiXCR on the 5' RACE reads. The sample contains more than 400,000 distinct CDR3 sequences, 13% to 15% of which appear only once. The sample was also linked to a second study, of yellow fever vaccine responses in identical twins. This second study notes: Twins' T cell vaccine responses reportedly looked partly convergent, partly personalized.

The specimen sequenced was CD4+ T cells sorted from blood. The TCR sequence derives from a woman younger than 35 in good health. V usage is TRBV5-1 and J usage is TRBJ2-6; TRBD2 is a possible D gene (5 bases). The CDR3 nucleotides read TGCGCCAGCAGCTTGGCCGCGACTAACTCTGGGGCCAACGTCCTGACTTTC. This sequence encodes CASSLAATNSGANVLTF.